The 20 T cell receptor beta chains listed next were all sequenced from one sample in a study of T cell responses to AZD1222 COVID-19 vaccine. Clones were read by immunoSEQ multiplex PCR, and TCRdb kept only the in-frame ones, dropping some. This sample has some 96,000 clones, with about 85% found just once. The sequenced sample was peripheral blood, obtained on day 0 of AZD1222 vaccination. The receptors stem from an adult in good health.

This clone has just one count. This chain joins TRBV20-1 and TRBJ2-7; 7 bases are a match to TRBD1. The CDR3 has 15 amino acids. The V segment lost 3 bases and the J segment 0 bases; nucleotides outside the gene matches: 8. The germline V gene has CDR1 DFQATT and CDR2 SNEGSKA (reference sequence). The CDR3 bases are TGCAGTGCTAGTCAGGGGGAATCCCCCTCCTACGAGCAGTACTTC. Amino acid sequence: CSASQGESPSYEQYF.

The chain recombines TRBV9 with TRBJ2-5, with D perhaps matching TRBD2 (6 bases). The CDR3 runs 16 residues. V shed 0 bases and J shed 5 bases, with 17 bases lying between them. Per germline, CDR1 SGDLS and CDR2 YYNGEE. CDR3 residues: CASSVGAPGGAETQYF. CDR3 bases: TGTGCCAGCAGCGTAGGGGCGCCGGGCGGGGCGGAGACCCAGTACTTC.

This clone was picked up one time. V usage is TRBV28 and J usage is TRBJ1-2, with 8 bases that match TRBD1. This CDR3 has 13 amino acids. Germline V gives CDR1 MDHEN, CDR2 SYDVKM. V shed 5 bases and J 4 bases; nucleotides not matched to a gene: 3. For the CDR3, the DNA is TGTGCCAGCAGTGGGGACAGGCGCTATGGCTACACCTTC. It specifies CASSGDRRYGYTF.

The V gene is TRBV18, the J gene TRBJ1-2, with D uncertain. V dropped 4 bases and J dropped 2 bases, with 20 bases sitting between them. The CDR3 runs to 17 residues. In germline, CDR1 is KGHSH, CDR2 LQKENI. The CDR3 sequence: CASSQMTPSALNYGYTF. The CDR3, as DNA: TGTGCCAGCTCACAAATGACACCTTCGGCCCTAAACTATGGCTACACCTTC.

The chain's CDR3 is CASSLLGDPYNEQFF. The CDR3 DNA follows: TGTGCCAGCAGCCTGTTGGGGGACCCTTACAATGAGCAGTTCTTC. The chain joins TRBV7-3 to TRBJ2-1; D tentatively fits TRBD1 or TRBD2 (5 bases each). This CDR3 comprises 15 residues. Looked up from germline, CDR1 is SGHTA and CDR2 is FQGTGA. Trimming took off 5 bases at V and 4 bases at J, with 15 bases between the two ends.

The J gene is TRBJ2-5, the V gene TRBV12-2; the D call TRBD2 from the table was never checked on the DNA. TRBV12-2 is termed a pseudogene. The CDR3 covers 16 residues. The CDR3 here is CASRLGLAGGSETQYF. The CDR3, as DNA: TGTGCAAGTCGCTTAGGACTAGCGGGAGGTTCGGAGACCCAGTACTTC.

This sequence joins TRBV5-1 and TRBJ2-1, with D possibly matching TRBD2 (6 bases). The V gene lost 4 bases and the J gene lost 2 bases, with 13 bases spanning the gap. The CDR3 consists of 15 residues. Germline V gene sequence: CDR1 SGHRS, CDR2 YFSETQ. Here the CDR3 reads CASSAGQTTYNEQFF. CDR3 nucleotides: TGCGCCAGCAGCGCGGGGCAGACCACCTACAATGAGCAGTTCTTC.

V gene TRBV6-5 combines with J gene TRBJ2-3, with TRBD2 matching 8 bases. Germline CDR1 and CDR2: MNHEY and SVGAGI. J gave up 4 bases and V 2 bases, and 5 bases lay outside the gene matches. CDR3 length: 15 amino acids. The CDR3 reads CASSYDLREADTQYF. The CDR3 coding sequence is TGTGCCAGCAGTTACGATTTGCGGGAGGCAGATACGCAGTATTTT.

This CDR3 is CASYLRDRRTDTQYF. In DNA form, the CDR3 reads TGTGCCAGCTACCTCCGGGACAGACGCACAGATACGCAGTATTTT. The genes are TRBV2 and TRBJ2-3, with 7 bases that match TRBD1. V trimming: 8 bases; J trimming: 1 base; junction bases outside the gene matches: 9. The germline gives CDR1 SNHLY, CDR2 FYNNEI. The CDR3 consists of 15 residues.

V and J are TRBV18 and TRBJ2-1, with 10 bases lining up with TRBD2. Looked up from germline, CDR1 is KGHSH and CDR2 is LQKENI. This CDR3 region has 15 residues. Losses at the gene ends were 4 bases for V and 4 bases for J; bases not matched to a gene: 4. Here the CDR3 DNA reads TGTGCCAGCTCACGAGCGGGAGGGCCTTACAATGAGCAGTTCTTC. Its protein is CASSRAGGPYNEQFF. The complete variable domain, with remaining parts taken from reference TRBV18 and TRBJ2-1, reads NAGVMQNPRHLVRRRGQEARLRCSPMKGHSHVYWYRQLPEEGLKFMVYLQKENIIDESGMPKERFSAEFPKEGPSILRIQQVVRGDSAAYFCASSRAGGPYNEQFFGPGTRLTVL.

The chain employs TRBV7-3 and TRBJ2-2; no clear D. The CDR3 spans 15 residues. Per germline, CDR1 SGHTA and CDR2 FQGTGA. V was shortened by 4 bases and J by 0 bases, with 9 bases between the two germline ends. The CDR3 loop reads CASSSPGSNTGELFF. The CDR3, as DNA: TGTGCCAGCAGCTCCCCAGGTTCGAACACCGGGGAGCTGTTTTTT. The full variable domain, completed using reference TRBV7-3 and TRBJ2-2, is GAGVSQTPSNKVTEKGKYVELRCDPISGHTALYWYRQSLGQGPEFLIYFQGTGAADDSGLPNDRFFAVRPEGSVSTLKIQRTERGDSAVYLCASSSPGSNTGELFFGEGSRLTVL.

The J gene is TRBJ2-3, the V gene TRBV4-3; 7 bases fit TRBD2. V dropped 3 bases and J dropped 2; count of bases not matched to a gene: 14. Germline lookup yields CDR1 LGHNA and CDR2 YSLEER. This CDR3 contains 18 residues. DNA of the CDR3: TGCGCCAGCAGCCATCTAAGCCTCGTAGCGGGCCTCACAGATACGCAGTATTTT. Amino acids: CASSHLSLVAGLTDTQYF.

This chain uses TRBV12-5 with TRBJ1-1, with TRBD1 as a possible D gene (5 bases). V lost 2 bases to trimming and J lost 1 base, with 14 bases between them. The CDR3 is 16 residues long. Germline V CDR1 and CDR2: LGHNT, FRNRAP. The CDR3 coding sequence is TGTGCTAGTGGTTTGAGAATGGGGGTAGGGAACACTGAAGCTTTCTTT. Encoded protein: CASGLRMGVGNTEAFF. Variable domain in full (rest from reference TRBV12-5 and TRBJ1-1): DARVTQTPRHKVTEMGQEVTMRCQPILGHNTVFWYRQTMMQGLELLAYFRNRAPLDDSGMPKDRFSAEMPDATLATLKIQPSEPRDSAVYFCASGLRMGVGNTEAFFGQGTRLTVV.

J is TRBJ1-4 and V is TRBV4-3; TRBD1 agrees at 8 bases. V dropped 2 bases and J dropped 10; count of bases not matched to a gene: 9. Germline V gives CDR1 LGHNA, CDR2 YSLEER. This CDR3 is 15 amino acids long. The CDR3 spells CASSQPQGANSKLFF. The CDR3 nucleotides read TGCGCCAGCAGCCAACCCCAGGGGGCAAATTCAAAACTGTTTTTT.

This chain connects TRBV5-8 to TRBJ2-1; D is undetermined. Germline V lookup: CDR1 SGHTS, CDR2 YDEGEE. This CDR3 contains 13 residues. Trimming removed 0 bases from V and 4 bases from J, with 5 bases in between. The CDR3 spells CASSLGPYNEQFF. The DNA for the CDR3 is TGTGCCAGCAGCTTGGGGCCTTACAATGAGCAGTTCTTC.

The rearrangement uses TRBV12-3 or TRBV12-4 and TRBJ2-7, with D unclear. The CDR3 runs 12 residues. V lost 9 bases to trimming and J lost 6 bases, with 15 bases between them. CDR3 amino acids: CASSQSLGEQYF. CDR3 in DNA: TGTGCCAGTTCTCAGTCCCTGGGCGAGCAGTACTTC.

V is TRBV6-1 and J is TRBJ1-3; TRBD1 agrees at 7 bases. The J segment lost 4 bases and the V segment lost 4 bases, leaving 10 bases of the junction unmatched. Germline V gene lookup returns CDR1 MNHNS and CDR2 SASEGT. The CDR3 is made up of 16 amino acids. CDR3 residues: CASSASTGMLGNTIYF. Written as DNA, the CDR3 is TGTGCCAGCAGTGCTTCGACAGGGATGTTAGGAAACACCATATATTTT.

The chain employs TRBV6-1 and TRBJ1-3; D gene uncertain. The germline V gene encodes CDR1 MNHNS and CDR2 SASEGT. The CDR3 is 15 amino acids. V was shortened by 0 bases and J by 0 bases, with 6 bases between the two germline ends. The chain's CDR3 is CASSEAGYSGNTIYF. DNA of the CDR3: TGTGCCAGCAGTGAAGCTGGCTACTCTGGAAACACCATATATTTT.

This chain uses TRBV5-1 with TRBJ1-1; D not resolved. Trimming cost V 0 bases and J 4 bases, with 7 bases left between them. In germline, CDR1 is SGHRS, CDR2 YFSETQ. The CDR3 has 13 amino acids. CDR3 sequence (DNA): TGCGCCAGCAGCTTGGATTGGAGCACTGAAGCTTTCTTT. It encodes CASSLDWSTEAFF.

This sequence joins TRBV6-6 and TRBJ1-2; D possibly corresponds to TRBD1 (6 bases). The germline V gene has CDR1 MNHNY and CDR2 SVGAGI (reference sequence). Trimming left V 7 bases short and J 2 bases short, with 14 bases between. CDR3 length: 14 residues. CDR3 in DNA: TGTGCCAGCACCCCACAGGGATCAAACTATGGCTACACCTTC. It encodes CASTPQGSNYGYTF.